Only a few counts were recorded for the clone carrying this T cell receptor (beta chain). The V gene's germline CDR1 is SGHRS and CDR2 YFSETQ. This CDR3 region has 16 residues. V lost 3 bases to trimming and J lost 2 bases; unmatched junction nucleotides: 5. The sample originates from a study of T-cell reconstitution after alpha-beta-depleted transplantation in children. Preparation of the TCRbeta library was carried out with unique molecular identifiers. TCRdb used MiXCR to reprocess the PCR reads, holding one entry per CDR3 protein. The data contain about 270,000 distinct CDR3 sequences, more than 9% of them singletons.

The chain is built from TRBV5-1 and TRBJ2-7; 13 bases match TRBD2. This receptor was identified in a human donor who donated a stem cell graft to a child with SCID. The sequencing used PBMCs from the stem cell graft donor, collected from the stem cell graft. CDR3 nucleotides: TGCGCCAGCAGCTCGGGACTAGCGGGGCTACCCTACGAGCAGTACTTC. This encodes CASSSGLAGLPYEQYF.